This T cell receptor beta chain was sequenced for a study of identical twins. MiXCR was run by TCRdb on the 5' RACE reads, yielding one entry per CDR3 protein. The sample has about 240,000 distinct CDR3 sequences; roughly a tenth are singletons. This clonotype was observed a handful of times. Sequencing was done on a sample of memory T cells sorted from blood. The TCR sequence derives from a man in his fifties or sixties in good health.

This chain's CDR3 is CASSTTLNTAQYF. The CDR3 DNA reads as TGTGCCAGCAGTACAACACTGAATACGGCCCAGTACTTC. The chain uses TRBV28 and TRBJ2-5; D remains ambiguous. The V gene lost 5 bases and the J gene lost 9 bases, with 16 bases spanning the gap. Germline lookup yields CDR1 MDHEN and CDR2 SYDVKM. The CDR3 extends over 13 amino acids.